Given below is one T cell receptor beta chain in context. This clone turned up a few times. Its specific antigen is unknown. No much larger clone is present one base from it, and per-base qualities are unavailable. Trimming leaves V shorter by 2 bases and J shorter by 6 bases, with the junction holding 7 bases beyond the gene matches. The CDR3 has 15 amino acids, counting the end cysteine and phenylalanine. Only CDR3 DNA remains: 45 bases, in frame from the first base. Based on the germline V gene, the CDR1 and CDR2 sequences are MNHEY and SVGAGI. The collaborating institutions used their own protocols to collect whole blood in K2EDTA tubes. For TCRbeta analysis, collaborators shipped samples in one of three forms: frozen whole blood, isolated PBMCs, or DNA extracted from either of those sample types. This sample is drawn from a study of blood T cell repertoires in COVID-19 (dated by TCRdb to 2018 to 2021). For context, the study as a whole: Samples covering the acute and convalescent phases of COVID-19 were provided by collaborators in the United States, Italy and Spain. The prospective study material was composed of cDNA or gDNA derived from T cells, B-cell-depleted T cells, or PBMCs. Subjects who had been exposed to COVID-19, were actively infected with it, or had recovered from it provided the deeply sampled blood TCRbeta repertoires that made up the dataset. The repertoires were released in a freely available public database intended as a resource for research on the immune response to SARS-CoV-2. The samples were drawn from the first 160 participants of the ongoing ImmuneRACE study and from 1,254 subjects provided by 6 global collaborators. The sample metadata nearly always contained a de-identified subject ID, COVID-19 status, age in years and sex. Where HLA class I and class II types were available, the types were taken from metadata supplied by the sample provider, not from assay-based typing. Findings and caveats that apply to the study as a whole: The amount of clinical and demographic metadata varied by source and participant and was provided uncurated.

The immunoSEQ Assay, a bias-controlled multiplex PCR, was used to amplify TCRbeta CDR3 regions from genomic DNA. Per the source publication's procedure: The number of nucleated cells in each sample was estimated by amplification of reference gene primers within the assay. To quantify the absolute abundance of each unique TCRbeta CDR3 rearrangement, sequence reads were collapsed and filtered. For each sample, productive Simpson clonality was calculated as the square root of Simpson's diversity index over productive rearrangements. This immuneACCESS table, as held by TCRdb, lists in-frame sequences with V and J called but not all clones. Of the missing ones, under half trace to an unresolved V gene in checked studies; the others have no known cause. V and J calls plus clone size are reproduced from that table; the DNA served to infer D and trimming. For this sample the table gives about 110,000 clones, of which 75% to 80% were detected only once. The top ten constitute around 15% of the sample.

This sequence originates from a woman of 80 years or more with active or convalescent COVID-19. Rearrangement joined TRBV6-5 to TRBJ2-7, with 10 bases matching TRBD2. What was sequenced was peripheral blood. The DNA sequence is given as TGTGCCAGCAGTTACGACCTAGCGGGAGCTTCCGAGCAGTACTTC. This translates into CASSYDLAGASEQYF.